The source of this T cell receptor (beta chain) is a study of monozygotic twins with inflammatory bowel disease. Whole-study results and caveats: Limited statistical power may explain no repertoire similarity difference between concordant and discordant twins.

The unique tags termed UMIs, each holding a 6-nucleotide sample barcode, were added by means of template switching. One entry per CDR3 protein, without DNA, is what TCRdb gives after re-calling the 5' RACE reads. The repertoire table contains roughly 330,000 distinct CDR3 sequences. Germline V CDR1 and CDR2: WNHNN, SYGVQD (reference sequence). This CDR3 spans 12 amino acids. Concerning this clonotype: Its cognate antigen is unknown.

This sequence joins TRBV10-1 and TRBJ2-2. The sequenced material came from blood. The sequence derives from a human donor with ulcerative colitis or Crohn's disease, or a healthy co-twin of an affected twin (not recorded which). This CDR3 is CASSEWTGELFF.